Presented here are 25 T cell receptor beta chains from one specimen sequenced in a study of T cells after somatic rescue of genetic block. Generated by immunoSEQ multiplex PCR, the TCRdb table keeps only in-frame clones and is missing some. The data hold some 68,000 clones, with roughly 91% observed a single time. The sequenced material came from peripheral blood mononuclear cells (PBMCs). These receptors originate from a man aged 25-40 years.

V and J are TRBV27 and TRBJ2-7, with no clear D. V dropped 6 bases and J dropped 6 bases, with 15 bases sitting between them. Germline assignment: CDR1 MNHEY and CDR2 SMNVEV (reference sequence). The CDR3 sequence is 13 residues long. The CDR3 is CASRRPYDFEQYF. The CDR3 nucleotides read TGTGCCAGCAGGCGACCCTACGATTTCGAGCAGTACTTC.

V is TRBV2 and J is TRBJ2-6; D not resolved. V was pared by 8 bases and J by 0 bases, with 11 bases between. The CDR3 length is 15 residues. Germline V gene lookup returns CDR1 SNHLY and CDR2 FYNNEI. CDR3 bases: TGTGCCAGCCTTAGAGCGTACTCTGGGGCCAACGTCCTGACTTTC. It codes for CASLRAYSGANVLTF.

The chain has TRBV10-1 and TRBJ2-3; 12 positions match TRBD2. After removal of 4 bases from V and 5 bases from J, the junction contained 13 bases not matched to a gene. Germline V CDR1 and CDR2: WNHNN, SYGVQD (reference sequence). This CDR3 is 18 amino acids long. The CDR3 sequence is CASSVQGRLAGDVDTQYF. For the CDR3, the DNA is TGCGCCAGCAGTGTTCAGGGAAGACTAGCGGGAGATGTAGATACGCAGTATTTT.

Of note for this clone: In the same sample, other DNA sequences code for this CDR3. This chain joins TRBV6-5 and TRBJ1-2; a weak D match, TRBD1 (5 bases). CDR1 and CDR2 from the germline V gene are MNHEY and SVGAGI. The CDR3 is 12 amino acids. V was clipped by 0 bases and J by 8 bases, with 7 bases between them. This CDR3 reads CASSYSRDGYTF. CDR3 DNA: TGTGCCAGCAGTTACTCCCGGGACGGCTACACCTTC.

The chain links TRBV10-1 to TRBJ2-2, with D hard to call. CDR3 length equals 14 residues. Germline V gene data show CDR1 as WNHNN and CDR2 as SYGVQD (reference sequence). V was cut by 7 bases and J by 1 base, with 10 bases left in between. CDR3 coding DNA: TGCGCCAGCAAGCCCGCAGGGAACACCGGGGAGCTGTTTTTT. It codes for CASKPAGNTGELFF.

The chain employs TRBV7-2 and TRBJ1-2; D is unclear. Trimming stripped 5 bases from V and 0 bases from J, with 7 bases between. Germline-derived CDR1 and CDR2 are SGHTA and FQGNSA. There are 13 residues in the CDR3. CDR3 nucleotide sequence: TGTGCCAGCAGCGCCGGCTCTAACTATGGCTACACCTTC. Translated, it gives CASSAGSNYGYTF.

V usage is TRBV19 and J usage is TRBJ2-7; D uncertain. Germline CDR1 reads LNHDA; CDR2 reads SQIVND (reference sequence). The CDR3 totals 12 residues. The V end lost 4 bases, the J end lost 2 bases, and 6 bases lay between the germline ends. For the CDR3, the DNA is TGTGCCAGTAGTAACAGCCCCTACGAGCAGTACTTC. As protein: CASSNSPYEQYF.

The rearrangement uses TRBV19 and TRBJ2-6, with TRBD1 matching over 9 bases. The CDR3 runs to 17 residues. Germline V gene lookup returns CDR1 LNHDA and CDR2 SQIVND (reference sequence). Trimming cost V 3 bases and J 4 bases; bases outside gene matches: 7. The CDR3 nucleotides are TGTGCCAGTAGTATCCGACAGGGGGGATCAGGGGCCAACGTCCTGACTTTC. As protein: CASSIRQGGSGANVLTF.

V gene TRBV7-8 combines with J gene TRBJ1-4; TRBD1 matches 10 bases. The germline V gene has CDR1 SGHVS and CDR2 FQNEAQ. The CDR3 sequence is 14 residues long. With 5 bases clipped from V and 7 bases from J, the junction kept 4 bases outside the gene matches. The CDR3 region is CASSRQGAIEKLFF. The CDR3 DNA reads TGTGCCAGCAGCAGACAGGGGGCTATTGAAAAACTGTTTTTT. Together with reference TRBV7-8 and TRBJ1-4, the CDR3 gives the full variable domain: GAGVSQSPRYKVAKRGQDVALRCDPISGHVSLFWYQQALGQGPEFLTYFQNEAQLDKSGLPSDRFFAERPEGSVSTLKIQRTQQEDSAVYLCASSRQGAIEKLFFGSGTQLSVL.

The CDR3 sequence is CASRPHRSTEAFF. The CDR3 bases are TGTGCCAGCAGGCCCCACCGGAGCACTGAAGCTTTCTTT. The chain uses TRBV28 and TRBJ1-1; D gene ambiguous. The V and J ends lost 6 bases and 4 bases respectively, with 12 bases between them. In germline, CDR1 is MDHEN, CDR2 SYDVKM. The CDR3 spans 13 residues.

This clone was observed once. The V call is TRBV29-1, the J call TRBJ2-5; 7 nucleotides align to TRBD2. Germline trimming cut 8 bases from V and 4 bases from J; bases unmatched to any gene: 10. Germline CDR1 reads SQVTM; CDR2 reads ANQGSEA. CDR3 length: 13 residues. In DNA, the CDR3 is TGCAGCATCATCGGGGGGTCGGGAGAGACCCAGTACTTC. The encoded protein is CSIIGGSGETQYF.

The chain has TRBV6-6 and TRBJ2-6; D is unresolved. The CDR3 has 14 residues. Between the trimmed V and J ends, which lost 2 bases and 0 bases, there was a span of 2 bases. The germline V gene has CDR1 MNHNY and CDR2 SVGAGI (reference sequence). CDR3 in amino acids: CASSYSSGANVLTF. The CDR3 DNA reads TGTGCCAGCAGTTACAGCTCTGGGGCCAACGTCCTGACTTTC.

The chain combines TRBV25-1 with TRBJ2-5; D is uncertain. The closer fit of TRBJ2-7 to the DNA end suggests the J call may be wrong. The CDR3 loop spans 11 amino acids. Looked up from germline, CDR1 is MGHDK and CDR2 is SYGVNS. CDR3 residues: CASGGYYEQYF. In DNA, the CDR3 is TGTGCCAGCGGTGGGTACTACGAGCAGTACTTC.

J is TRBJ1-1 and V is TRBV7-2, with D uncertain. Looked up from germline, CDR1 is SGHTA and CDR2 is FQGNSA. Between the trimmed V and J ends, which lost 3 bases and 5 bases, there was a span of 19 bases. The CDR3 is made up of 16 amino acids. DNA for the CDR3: TGTGCCAGCAGCTTGACCGGGTACTCGAGAAGGACTGAAGCTTTCTTT. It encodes CASSLTGYSRRTEAFF. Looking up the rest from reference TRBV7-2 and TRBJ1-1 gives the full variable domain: GAGVSQSPSNKVTEKGKDVELRCDPISGHTALYWYRQSLGQGLEFLIYFQGNSAPDKSGLPSDRFSAERTGGSVSTLTIQRTQQEDSAVYLCASSLTGYSRRTEAFFGQGTRLTVV.

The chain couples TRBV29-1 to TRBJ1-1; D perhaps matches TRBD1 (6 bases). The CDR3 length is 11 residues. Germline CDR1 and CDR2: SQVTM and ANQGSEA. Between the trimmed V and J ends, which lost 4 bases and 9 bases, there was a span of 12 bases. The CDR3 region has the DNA TGCAGCGTTGGGGAGGGGGTTCAAGCTTTCTTT. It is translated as CSVGEGVQAFF.

In DNA, the CDR3 is TGTGCCAGCAGACAACTTAGCGGAAATTACAATGAGCAGTTCTTC. This translates into CASRQLSGNYNEQFF. The gene calls are TRBV11-2 and TRBJ2-1; TRBD2 is a possible D gene (6 bases). Trimming cost V 6 bases and J 4 bases, with 16 bases left between them. This CDR3 has 15 amino acids. CDR1 is SGHAT, CDR2 FQNNGV, per germline.

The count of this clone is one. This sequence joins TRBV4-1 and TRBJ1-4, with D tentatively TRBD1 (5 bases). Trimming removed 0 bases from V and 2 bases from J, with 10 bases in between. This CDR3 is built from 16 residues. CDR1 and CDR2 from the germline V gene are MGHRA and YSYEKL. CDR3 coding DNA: TGCGCCAGCAGCCAAGATAAGGGGTGGACTAATGAAAAACTGTTTTTT. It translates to CASSQDKGWTNEKLFF.

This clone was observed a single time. DNA for the CDR3: TGTGCCAGCAGTTTATTCACTAGCGCCATAGCCAAAAACATTCAGTACTTC. It encodes CASSLFTSAIAKNIQYF. This chain joins TRBV27 and TRBJ2-4, with TRBD2 matching over 7 bases. Germline V CDR1 and CDR2: MNHEY, SMNVEV (reference sequence). The CDR3 spans 17 residues. Unmatched junction bases numbered 6, after V lost 1 base and J lost 0 bases.

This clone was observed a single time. CDR3 sequence (DNA): TGTGCCAGCAGTTACCCAGATACAGATACGCAGTATTTT. Its protein is CASSYPDTDTQYF. V usage is TRBV6-5 and J usage is TRBJ2-3, with D hard to call. This CDR3 is 13 amino acids long. Germline values: CDR1 MNHEY, CDR2 SVGAGI. V was trimmed by 2 bases and J by 3 bases, leaving 6 bases between them.

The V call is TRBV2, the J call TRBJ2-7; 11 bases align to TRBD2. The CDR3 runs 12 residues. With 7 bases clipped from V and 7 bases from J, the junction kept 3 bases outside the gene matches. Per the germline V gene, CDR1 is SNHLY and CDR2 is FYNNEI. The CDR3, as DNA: TGTGCCAGCATTGGACTAGCGGGTGAGCAGTACTTC. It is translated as CASIGLAGEQYF.

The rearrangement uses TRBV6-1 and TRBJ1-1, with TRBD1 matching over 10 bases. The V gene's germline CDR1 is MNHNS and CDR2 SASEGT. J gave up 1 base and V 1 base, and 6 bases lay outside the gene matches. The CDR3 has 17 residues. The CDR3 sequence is CASSEDYRTGGNTEAFF. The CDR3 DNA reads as TGTGCCAGCAGTGAAGACTACCGGACAGGGGGGAACACTGAAGCTTTCTTT.

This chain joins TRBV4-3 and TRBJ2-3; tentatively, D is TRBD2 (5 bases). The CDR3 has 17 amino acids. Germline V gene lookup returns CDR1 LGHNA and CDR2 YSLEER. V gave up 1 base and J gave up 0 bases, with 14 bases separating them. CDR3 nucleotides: TGCGCCAGCAGCCAAGCCCGGACTGCCGCCAGCACAGATACGCAGTATTTT. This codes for CASSQARTAASTDTQYF.

The CDR3 protein is CASSQDQGQINEAFF. The CDR3 coding sequence is TGTGCCAGCAGCCAAGATCAAGGACAGATAAACGAAGCTTTCTTT. V gene TRBV14 combines with J gene TRBJ1-1, with D possibly matching TRBD1 (6 bases). Looked up from germline, CDR1 is SGHDN and CDR2 is FVKESK. V was cut by 0 bases and J by 8 bases, with 16 bases left in between. The CDR3 length is 15 residues.

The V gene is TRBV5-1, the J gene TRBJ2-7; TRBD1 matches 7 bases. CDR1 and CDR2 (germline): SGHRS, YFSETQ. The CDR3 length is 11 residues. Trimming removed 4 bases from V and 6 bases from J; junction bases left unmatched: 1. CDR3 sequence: CASSPGGEQYF. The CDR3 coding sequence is TGCGCCAGCAGCCCAGGGGGCGAGCAGTACTTC.

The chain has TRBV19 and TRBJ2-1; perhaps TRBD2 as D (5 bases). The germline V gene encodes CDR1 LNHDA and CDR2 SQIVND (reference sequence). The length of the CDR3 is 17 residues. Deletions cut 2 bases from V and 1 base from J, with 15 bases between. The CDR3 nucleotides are TGTGCCAGTAGTATACTAGCTGGCGGAAGTTCCTACAATGAGCAGTTCTTC. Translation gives CASSILAGGSSYNEQFF.